The rows below give T cell receptor beta chains drawn from one sample of a study of CD8+ T cells in alopecia areata. TCRdb's copy holds only in-frame clones and misses some; the assay was immunoSEQ multiplex PCR. The sample lists fewer than 200,000 clones, 50% to 75% occurring once. This specimen consisted of CD4+ T cells sorted from blood, obtained at week 0. The receptors were gathered from a human donor with alopecia areata. The CDR3 runs from the conserved cysteine through the conserved F or W. The D gene is left open where the match is weak. Where a row states a size, it is once, few, many or the class of an expanded clone; other rows omit it.

TRBJ2-1 NA few TRBV7-2 TGTGCCAGCAGCTTCCCCCAGGGTACTGGCAATGAGCAGTTCTTC CASSFPQGTGNEQFF
TRBJ1-5 NA few TRBV4-1 TGCGCCAGCAGCCAGAGTTGGGGTGGGCAGCCCCAGCATTTT CASSQSWGGQPQHF
TRBJ1-2 NA NA TRBV30 TGTGCCTGGAGGCCCGGAGGAGGGGGAGTTTATGGCTACACCTTC CAWRPGGGGVYGYTF
TRBJ2-4 NA NA TRBV29-1 TGCAGCGTTGTCGGGACATTAGCCAAAAACATTCAGTACTTC CSVVGTLAKNIQYF
TRBJ2-2 NA NA TRBV2 TGTGCCAGCAAGAAGACATCAAACACCGGGGAGCTGTTTTTT CASKKTSNTGELFF
TRBJ1-2 NA NA TRBV25-1 TGTGCCAGCAGTGAGTTCCGGGATAACTATGGCTACACCTTC CASSEFRDNYGYTF
TRBJ1-1 NA NA TRBV5-1 TGCGCCAGCAGCTCGACAGGGAACACTGAAGCTTTCTTT CASSSTGNTEAFF
TRBJ1-2 NA NA TRBV29-1 TGCAGCGTTGCTCAAACTAACTATGGCTACACCTTC CSVAQTNYGYTF
TRBJ2-4 NA NA TRBV11-2 TGTGCCAGCAGCTTCCTTAGCTCGGAGGGCAAAAACATTCAGTACTTC CASSFLSSEGKNIQYF
TRBJ2-3 TRBD1 NA TRBV4-2 TGTGCCAGCAGCCAAGAGGGACAGTCCTCTTGGGCAGATACGCAGTATTTT CASSQEGQSSWADTQYF
TRBJ2-3 TRBD1 NA TRBV30 TGTGCCTGGAGTACCGTGACAGGGAGAAGCACAGATACGCAGTATTTT CAWSTVTGRSTDTQYF
TRBJ2-2 NA NA TRBV29-1 TGCAGCGTTTCAGGTCCAGGCGACACCGGGGAGCTGTTTTTT CSVSGPGDTGELFF
TRBJ1-2 NA NA TRBV6-5 TGTGCCAGCAGTAACGGACGGGTCTATGGCTACACCTTC CASSNGRVYGYTF
TRBJ1-1 TRBD1 few TRBV29-1 TGCAGCGTTGAAAACAGGGGCGCTGAAGCTTTCTTT CSVENRGAEAFF
TRBJ2-5 TRBD1 NA TRBV29-1 TGCAGCGTCGCCCCGGGACAGCGGCAAGAGACCCAGTACTTC CSVAPGQRQETQYF
TRBJ2-3 NA few TRBV6-5 TGTGCCAGCAGTTGGGACAGCACAGATACGCAGTATTTT CASSWDSTDTQYF
TRBJ2-5 NA many TRBV2 TGTGCCAGCAGTGAAGCGCTTGGCGGGACCCAGTACTTC CASSEALGGTQYF
TRBJ2-5 NA NA TRBV29-1 TGCAGCGCTCCCGGAGGGCCGTACCAAGAGACCCAGTACTTC CSAPGGPYQETQYF
TRBJ2-7 TRBD2 few TRBV29-1 TGCAGCGTTGTTGTCCGGGGGGTTGTCGAGCAGTACTTC CSVVVRGVVEQYF
TRBJ1-4 NA few TRBV7-9 TGTGCCAGCAGCGTCCAGGCGTGGGGTAATGAAAAACTGTTTTTT CASSVQAWGNEKLFF
TRBJ1-5 NA NA TRBV30 TGTGCCTGGAGTAAAGACAACAGCAATCAGCCCCAGCATTTT CAWSKDNSNQPQHF
TRBJ1-5 NA NA TRBV6-5 TGTGCCAGCAGTTACGGGACATTGGGTCAGCCCCAGCATTTT CASSYGTLGQPQHF
TRBJ2-2 NA NA TRBV11-3 TGTGCCAGCAGTAGGAGGGCCGGGGAGCTGTTTTTT CASSRRAGELFF
TRBJ2-3 TRBD2 NA TRBV6-6 TGTGCCAGCAGTAGCGGGGGGACGACAGATACGCAGTATTTT CASSSGGTTDTQYF
TRBJ2-7 NA NA TRBV23-1 TGCGCCAGCAGTCAAGAAGGGACCTACGAGCAGTACTTC CASSQEGTYEQYF
TRBJ1-4 TRBD1 NA TRBV29-1 TGCAGCGTTGCCGGGACAGCCGATGCAACTAATGAAAAACTGTTTTTT CSVAGTADATNEKLFF
TRBJ1-5 NA NA TRBV30 TGTGCCTGGAGTGTAGGGCGGACACCGAATCAGCCCCAGCATTTT CAWSVGRTPNQPQHF
TRBJ1-1 TRBD1 NA TRBV4-1 TGCGCCAGCAGGCCGGGACAGGGGTTGGCTTTCTTT CASRPGQGLAFF
TRBJ1-6 NA NA TRBV5-1 TGCGCCAGCAGCTTGGTGTCGGGGAGCTCCTATAATTCACCCCTCCACTTT CASSLVSGSSYNSPLHF
TRBJ1-2 TRBD1 NA TRBV6-5 TGTGCCAGCAGGAGGACAGGGGCGAGTAACTATGGCTACACCTTC CASRRTGASNYGYTF
TRBJ1-5 NA NA TRBV4-1 TGCGCCAGCAGCCTCCCCGGGGGTCGGCCCCAGCATTTT CASSLPGGRPQHF
TRBJ1-2 NA NA TRBV5-6 TGTGCCAGCAGCTTAATTTGGCAGGAGGTTGACTATGGCTACACCTTC CASSLIWQEVDYGYTF
TRBJ2-2 NA NA TRBV4-1 TGCGCCAGCAGCCCCATTGGAGGGCCGAACACCGGGGAGCTGTTTTTT CASSPIGGPNTGELFF
TRBJ2-2 NA NA TRBV6-1 TGTGCCAGCAGTGAAGTTCCTGGGGTTCACGTGGTCGGGGAGCTGTTTTTT CASSEVPGVHVVGELFF
TRBJ2-4 NA NA TRBV19 TGTGCCAGTGGGGTAGGGAACATTCAGTACTTC CASGVGNIQYF
TRBJ1-5 NA once TRBV30 TGTGCCTGGACTGAGGGGGAAGGGCCCCAGCATTTT CAWTEGEGPQHF